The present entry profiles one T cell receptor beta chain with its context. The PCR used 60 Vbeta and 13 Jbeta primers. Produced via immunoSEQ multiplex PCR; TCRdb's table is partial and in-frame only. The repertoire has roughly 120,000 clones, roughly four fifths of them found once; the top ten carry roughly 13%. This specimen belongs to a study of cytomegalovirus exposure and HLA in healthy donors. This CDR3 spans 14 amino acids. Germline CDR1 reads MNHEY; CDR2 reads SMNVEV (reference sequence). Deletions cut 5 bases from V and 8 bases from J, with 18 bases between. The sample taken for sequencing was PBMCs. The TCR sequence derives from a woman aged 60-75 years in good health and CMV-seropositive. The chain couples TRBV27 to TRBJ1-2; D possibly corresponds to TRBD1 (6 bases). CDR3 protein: CASSVGTPPRGYTF. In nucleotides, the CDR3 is TGTGCCAGCAGTGTCGGGACACCGCCGAGAGGCTACACCTTC.